These 27 T cell receptor beta chains share one sample of origin, sequenced in a study of human T cells and chemical hapten exposure. Described time point: patch test 1, 2 weeks after DPC sensitization. Described treatment: therapeutic diphenylcyclopropenone sensitization with weekly scalp DPC. TCRdb recomputed calls from the RACE reads with MiXCR, one row per CDR3 protein. The data show about 90,000 distinct CDR3 sequences, about 10% seen once. The sequenced sample was whole blood, obtained in connection with sensitization to the hapten diphenylcyclopropenone (DPC). Every receptor here comes from a man between 40 and 49 years old with alopecia areata. Some clones in this sample may be carry-over from other donors' samples.

This clonotype was seen many times. The chain has TRBV21-1 and TRBJ1-1; the D call of TRBD1 is as the table states it, not checked on the DNA. TRBV21-1 is an annotated pseudogene. The CDR3 runs 16 residues. The CDR3 nucleotides are TGTGCCAGCAGCCTAGGGGTGGGACAGGATAACACTGAAGCTTTCTTT. Translating it yields CASSLGVGQDNTEAFF.

This clonotype turned up a few times. V usage is TRBV3-1 and J usage is TRBJ2-3, with 12 positions matching TRBD2. The CDR3 has 16 amino acids. Germline CDR1 LGHDT, CDR2 YNNKEL (reference sequence). V lost 1 base to trimming and J lost 6 bases; unmatched junction nucleotides: 5. The CDR3 DNA is TGTGCCAGCAGCCAAGGTCCCGGGACTAGCGGGGATACGCAGTATTTT. Protein product: CASSQGPGTSGDTQYF.

Ten or more counts support this clonotype. The chain combines TRBV18 with TRBJ1-1, with a possible D match to TRBD1 (5 bases). This CDR3 region has 14 residues. Trimming cost V 4 bases and J 3 bases, with 12 bases left between them. Germline V lookup: CDR1 KGHSH, CDR2 LQKENI. CDR3 bases: TGTGCCAGCTCACTCAGGGAGTCGGACACTGAAGCTTTCTTT. Its translation is CASSLRESDTEAFF.

This clonotype appeared many times. The V call is TRBV4-3, the J call TRBJ1-3; no clear D gene. Per the germline V gene, CDR1 is LGHNA and CDR2 is YSLEER. The CDR3 totals 15 residues. V was trimmed by 4 bases and J by 2 bases, leaving 12 bases between them. The CDR3 sequence: CASSRAGSPGNTIYF. The CDR3 bases are TGCGCCAGCAGCCGAGCCGGGTCCCCTGGAAACACCATATATTTT.

The sample holds a few counts of this clonotype. This chain joins TRBV7-8 and TRBJ1-4; D gene unclear. The CDR3 sequence is 15 residues long. Germline CDR1 is SGHVS and CDR2 is FQNEAQ. V was trimmed by 1 base and J by 8 bases, leaving 14 bases between them. The DNA of the CDR3 is TGTGCCAGCAGCTTAGTTCCGAAAGCCGTCGAAAAACTGTTTTTT. This encodes CASSLVPKAVEKLFF.

This clonotype was counted a few times. This chain joins TRBV7-9 and TRBJ2-3; D not certain. This CDR3 comprises 13 residues. Trimming removed 3 bases at V and 6 bases at J, with 10 bases between. Looked up from germline, CDR1 is SEHNR and CDR2 is FQNEAQ (reference sequence). The CDR3 loop reads CASSLAGWDTQYF. For the CDR3, the DNA is TGTGCCAGCAGCTTGGCCGGATGGGATACGCAGTATTTT.

In its sample, this clonotype was seen many times. The V call is TRBV6-2 or TRBV6-3, the J call TRBJ2-2, with 9 bases matching TRBD1. Losses at the gene ends were 0 bases for V and 6 bases for J; bases not matched to a gene: 5. CDR1 is MNHEY, CDR2 SVGEGT, per germline. The CDR3 runs to 16 residues. CDR3 region: CASSYSLGQGSGELFF. Written as DNA, the CDR3 is TGTGCCAGCAGTTACTCGCTGGGACAGGGTTCCGGGGAGCTGTTTTTT.

This clonotype was counted ten times or more. The genes are TRBV7-2 and TRBJ2-5; D is unresolved. V lost 4 bases, J lost 5 bases, and 5 bases lay in between. Germline CDR1 reads SGHTA; CDR2 reads FQGNSA. This CDR3 spans 11 amino acids. CDR3 sequence reads: CASSSRETQYF. CDR3 DNA: TGTGCCAGCAGCTCCCGCGAGACCCAGTACTTC.

The rearrangement joins TRBV20-1 to TRBJ1-5, with D possibly TRBD1 on 5 matching bases. Looked up from germline, CDR1 is DFQATT and CDR2 is SNEGSKA (reference sequence). The CDR3 loop spans 13 amino acids. V dropped 1 base and J dropped 7 bases, with 11 bases sitting between them. The chain's CDR3 is CSARGAREQPQHF. Here the CDR3 DNA reads TGCAGTGCTAGAGGGGCCAGGGAACAGCCCCAGCATTTT.

The J gene is TRBJ2-3, the V gene TRBV20-1; 10 bases line up with TRBD1. The germline V gene has CDR1 DFQATT and CDR2 SNEGSKA (reference sequence). The length of the CDR3 is 13 residues. V was clipped by 6 bases and J by 5 bases; unmatched bases: 5. CDR3 amino acids: CSATGTGVDTQYF. As DNA, the CDR3 is TGCAGTGCAACCGGGACAGGGGTAGATACGCAGTATTTT.

V usage is TRBV5-6 and J usage is TRBJ2-3; no definite D call. Trimming shortened V by 4 bases and J by 4 bases, and 7 bases separated the two germline ends. CDR1 is SGHDT, CDR2 YYEEEE, per germline. This CDR3 region has 12 residues. The CDR3 DNA sequence: TGTGCCAGCAGCGTCGACTCAGATACGCAGTATTTT. Translating it yields CASSVDSDTQYF.

This clonotype was observed a handful of times. This chain uses TRBV20-1 with TRBJ2-4; 8 positions agree with TRBD2. The CDR3 covers 14 residues. Germline assignment: CDR1 DFQATT and CDR2 SNEGSKA (reference sequence). The trim removed 1 base at V and 2 bases at J, leaving 1 base unmatched. The CDR3 sequence is CSARVAGSKNIQYF. Here the CDR3 DNA reads TGCAGTGCTAGAGTAGCGGGGTCCAAAAACATTCAGTACTTC.

This clonotype was seen repeatedly, ten times or more. The chain combines TRBV6-1 with TRBJ1-1; the D is unclear. The CDR3 loop spans 12 amino acids. Deletions cut 5 bases from V and 7 bases from J, with 11 bases between. Germline V lookup: CDR1 MNHNS, CDR2 SASEGT. CDR3 protein: CASSTDGFEAFF. DNA of the CDR3: TGTGCCAGCAGTACGGACGGCTTTGAAGCTTTCTTT.

This clonotype came up a few times. The V call is TRBV24-1, the J call TRBJ2-3; D remains unclear. Trimming shortened V by 5 bases and J by 2 bases, and 7 bases separated the two germline ends. Germline values: CDR1 KGHDR, CDR2 SFDVKD. The CDR3 is made up of 13 amino acids. As DNA, the CDR3 is TGTGCCACCAGTGCATATCCCACAGATACGCAGTATTTT. As protein: CATSAYPTDTQYF.

This clonotype showed up many times. The chain links TRBV7-2 to TRBJ2-7; TRBD1 might be the D (6 bases). The V end was cut by 3 bases, the J end by 0 bases, with 9 bases between. The CDR3 is 14 residues long. Germline CDR1 reads SGHTA; CDR2 reads FQGNSA. The CDR3 reads CASSLTGFSYEQYV. The CDR3 region has the DNA TGTGCCAGCAGCTTGACAGGCTTCTCCTACGAGCAGTACGTC.

In its sample, this clonotype was seen many times. The chain couples TRBV19 to TRBJ2-7, with TRBD2 matching 12 bases. This CDR3 contains 15 residues. V trimming: 4 bases; J trimming: 3 bases; junction bases outside the gene matches: 4. The germline V gene encodes CDR1 LNHDA and CDR2 SQIVND (reference sequence). This chain's CDR3 is CASSRGTSGFYEQYF. The CDR3 DNA is TGTGCCAGTAGTAGAGGGACTAGCGGGTTCTACGAGCAGTACTTC.

This clonotype showed up just once. This chain uses TRBV29-1 with TRBJ2-3; 10 positions agree with TRBD2. Germline trimming cut 2 bases from V and 2 bases from J; bases unmatched to any gene: 10. Germline V gene sequence: CDR1 SQVTM, CDR2 ANQGSEA. CDR3 length equals 17 residues. Written as DNA, the CDR3 is TGCAGCGTTGAATCCCTAGCGGGGGAAGAACCCACAGATACGCAGTATTTT. Translation: CSVESLAGEEPTDTQYF.

This clonotype was recorded a few times. The chain couples TRBV12-2 to TRBJ2-7; TRBD1, the table's D call, lacks a check against the DNA. TRBV12-2 is a pseudogene segment. This CDR3 has 18 residues. CDR3 in amino acids: CASRRPRGEGGPTYEQYV. The CDR3 DNA reads as TGTGCAAGTCGCCGTCCCCGGGGTGAAGGGGGACCTACCTACGAGCAGTACGTC.

This clonotype was seen many times. The chain is built from TRBV30 and TRBJ2-3; D gene unclear. Trimming pared 1 base from V and 2 bases from J, leaving 4 bases between. The CDR3 extends over 12 amino acids. CDR1 and CDR2 (germline): GTSNPN, SVGIG (reference sequence). CDR3 sequence (DNA): TGTGCCTGGAGTGCGGACACAGATACGCAGTATTTT. Translating it yields CAWSADTDTQYF.

This clonotype was found a few times. The rearrangement links TRBV10-3 to TRBJ2-5; 11 nucleotides match TRBD2. The CDR3 has 16 residues. The V gene end was trimmed by 4 bases and the J gene end by 3 bases; junction bases not matched to a gene: 7. Looked up from germline, CDR1 is ENHRY and CDR2 is SYGVKD. Here the CDR3 DNA reads TGTGCCATCAGTGGAGTAGCGGGAGGGGGAGAAGAGACCCAGTACTTC. Translating it yields CAISGVAGGGEETQYF.

This clonotype has a handful of counts. The chain uses TRBV6-2 or TRBV6-3 and TRBJ2-2, with D perhaps matching TRBD1 (6 bases). The CDR3 covers 15 residues. The germline V and J ends were trimmed by 5 bases and 6 bases, with 16 bases remaining between them. CDR1 is MNHEY and CDR2 is SVGEGT in the germline V gene. In nucleotides, the CDR3 is TGTGCCAGCAGTCCCGGGACAAACCTGGCCGGGGAGCTGTTTTTT. Its protein is CASSPGTNLAGELFF.

The rearrangement uses TRBV6-2 or TRBV6-3 and TRBJ2-5, with 10 bases aligning to TRBD1. The germline V gene has CDR1 MNHEY and CDR2 SVGEGT. The CDR3 is 14 residues long. The ends lost 5 bases at V and 5 bases at J; junction bases unmatched: 5. The CDR3 sequence is CASSSGTGVETQYF. CDR3 sequence (DNA): TGTGCCAGCAGTAGCGGGACAGGGGTGGAGACCCAGTACTTC.

This chain connects TRBV25-1 to TRBJ2-1; 12 bases align to TRBD2. V shed 4 bases and J 3 bases; nucleotides not matched to a gene: 4. In germline, CDR1 is MGHDK, CDR2 SYGVNS. The CDR3 covers 16 residues. The CDR3 nucleotides read TGTGCCAGCAGTGTGACTAGCGGGGGCTACTACAATGAGCAGTTCTTC. This encodes CASSVTSGGYYNEQFF.

The chain has TRBV12-3 or TRBV12-4 and TRBJ1-1; TRBD1 matches 7 bases. This CDR3 spans 16 amino acids. The V gene end was trimmed by 5 bases and the J gene end by 1 base; junction bases not matched to a gene: 10. CDR3 in amino acids: CASSPDRVMRNTEAFF. CDR3 sequence (DNA): TGTGCCAGCAGTCCTGACAGGGTGATGAGGAACACTGAAGCTTTCTTT.

The V and J genes are TRBV5-4 and TRBJ2-2; D is undetermined. Deletions cut 1 base from V and 1 base from J, with 8 bases between. Germline V gene lookup returns CDR1 SGHNT and CDR2 YYREEE (reference sequence). CDR3 size: 15 residues. CDR3 DNA sequence: TGTGCCAGCAGCTTGATTGGGAAGAACACCGGGGAGCTGTTTTTT. Translating gives CASSLIGKNTGELFF. The whole variable domain, remainder taken from reference TRBV5-4 and TRBJ2-2, is ETGVTQSPTHLIKTRGQQVTLRCSSQSGHNTVSWYQQALGQGPQFIFQYYREEENGRGNFPPRFSGLQFPNYSSELNVNALELDDSALYLCASSLIGKNTGELFFGEGSRLTVL.

V is TRBV6-2 or TRBV6-3 and J is TRBJ1-1, with D possibly TRBD1 on 6 matching bases. V was cut by 6 bases and J by 4 bases, with 9 bases left in between. This CDR3 spans 12 amino acids. Germline V gene data show CDR1 as MNHEY and CDR2 as SVGEGT. Here the CDR3 reads CASSTGPTEAFF. The CDR3 DNA follows: TGTGCCAGCAGCACAGGGCCCACTGAAGCTTTCTTT.

This rearrangement joins TRBV5-4 to TRBJ2-7; possibly TRBD2 for D (5 bases). Looked up from germline, CDR1 is SGHNT and CDR2 is YYREEE (reference sequence). CDR3 length: 14 amino acids. V was cut by 3 bases and J by 4 bases, with 14 bases left in between. The CDR3 reads CASSSATGMYEQYV. The CDR3 DNA is TGTGCCAGCAGCTCGGCCACCGGGATGTACGAGCAGTACGTC.